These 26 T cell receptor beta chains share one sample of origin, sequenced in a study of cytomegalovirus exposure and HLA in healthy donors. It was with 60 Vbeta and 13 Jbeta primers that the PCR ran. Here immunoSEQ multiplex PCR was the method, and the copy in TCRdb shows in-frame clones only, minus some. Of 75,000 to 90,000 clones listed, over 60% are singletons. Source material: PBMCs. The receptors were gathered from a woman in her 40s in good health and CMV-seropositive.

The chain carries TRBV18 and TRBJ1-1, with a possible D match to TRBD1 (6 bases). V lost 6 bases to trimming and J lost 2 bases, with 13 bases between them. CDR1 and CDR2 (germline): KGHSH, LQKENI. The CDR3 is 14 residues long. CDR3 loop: CASSRNRDNTEAFF. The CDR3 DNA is TGTGCCAGCTCCCGAAACAGGGATAACACTGAAGCTTTCTTT.

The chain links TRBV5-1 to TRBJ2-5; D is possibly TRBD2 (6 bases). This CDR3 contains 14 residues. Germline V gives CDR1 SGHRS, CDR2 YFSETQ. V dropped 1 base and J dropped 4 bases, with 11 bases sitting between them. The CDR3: CASSLRAGSETQYF. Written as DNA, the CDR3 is TGCGCCAGCAGCTTGAGGGCGGGATCAGAGACCCAGTACTTC.

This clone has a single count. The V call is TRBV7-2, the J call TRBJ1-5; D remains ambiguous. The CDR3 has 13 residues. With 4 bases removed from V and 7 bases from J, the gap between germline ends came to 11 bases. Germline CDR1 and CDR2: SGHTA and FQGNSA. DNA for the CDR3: TGTGCCAGCAGCTGGAGAACTGGACAGCCCCAGCATTTT. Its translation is CASSWRTGQPQHF.

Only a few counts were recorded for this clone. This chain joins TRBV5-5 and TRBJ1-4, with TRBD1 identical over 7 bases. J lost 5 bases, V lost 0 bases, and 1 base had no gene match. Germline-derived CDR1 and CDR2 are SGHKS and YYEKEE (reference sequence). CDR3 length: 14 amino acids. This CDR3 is CASSLGQGNEKLFF. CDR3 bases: TGTGCCAGCAGCTTGGGACAGGGAAATGAAAAACTGTTTTTT.

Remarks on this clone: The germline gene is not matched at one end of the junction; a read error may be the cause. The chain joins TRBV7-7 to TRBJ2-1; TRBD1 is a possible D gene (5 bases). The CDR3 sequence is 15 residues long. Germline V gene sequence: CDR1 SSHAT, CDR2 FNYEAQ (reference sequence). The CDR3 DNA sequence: TGTGCTAGCAGCCCTCAGGAAGGGGTAGGCGGTGAGCAGTTCTTC. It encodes CASSPQEGVGGEQFF.

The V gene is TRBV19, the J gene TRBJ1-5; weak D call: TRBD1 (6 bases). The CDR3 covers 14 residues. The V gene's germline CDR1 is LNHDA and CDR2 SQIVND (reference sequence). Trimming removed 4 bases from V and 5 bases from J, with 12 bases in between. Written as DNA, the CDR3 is TGTGCCAGTAGTAGGGGACAAGGCCATCAGCCCCAGCATTTT. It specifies CASSRGQGHQPQHF.

Here the CDR3 DNA reads TGTGCCAGCAGCTTAGCGGAGGACACCATATATTTT. As protein: CASSLAEDTIYF. The chain links TRBV7-9 to TRBJ1-3; D gene ambiguous. The CDR3 is 12 amino acids. Deletions cut 0 bases from V and 8 bases from J, with 5 bases between. Germline V gives CDR1 SEHNR, CDR2 FQNEAQ (reference sequence).

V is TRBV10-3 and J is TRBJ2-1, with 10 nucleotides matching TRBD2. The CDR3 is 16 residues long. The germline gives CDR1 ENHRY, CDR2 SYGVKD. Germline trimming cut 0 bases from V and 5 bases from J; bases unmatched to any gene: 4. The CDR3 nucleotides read TGTGCCATCAGTGAGTCGAGGACTAGCGGAAACAATGAGCAGTTCTTC. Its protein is CAISESRTSGNNEQFF.

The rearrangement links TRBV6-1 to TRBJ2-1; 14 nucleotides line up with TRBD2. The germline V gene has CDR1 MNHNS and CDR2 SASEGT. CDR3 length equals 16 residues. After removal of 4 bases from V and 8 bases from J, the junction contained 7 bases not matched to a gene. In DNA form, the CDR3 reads TGTGCCAGCAGTGCGGGACTAGCGGGAGTCCCCCATGAGCAGTTCTTC. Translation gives CASSAGLAGVPHEQFF.

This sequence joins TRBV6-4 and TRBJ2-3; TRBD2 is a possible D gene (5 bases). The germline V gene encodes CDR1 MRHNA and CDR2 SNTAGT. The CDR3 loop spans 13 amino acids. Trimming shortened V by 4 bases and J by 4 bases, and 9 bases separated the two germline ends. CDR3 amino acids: CASSVGRSDTQYF. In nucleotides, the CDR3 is TGTGCCAGCAGTGTTGGGAGATCAGATACGCAGTATTTT.

In DNA, the CDR3 is TGCAGCGTTGAAAGGGGGAGCACTGAAGCTTTCTTT. This sequence encodes CSVERGSTEAFF. The J gene is TRBJ1-1, the V gene TRBV29-1; possibly TRBD1 for D (6 bases). V lost 2 bases, J lost 4 bases, and 8 bases lay in between. This CDR3 has 12 residues. CDR1 SQVTM and CDR2 ANQGSEA come from the germline V gene.

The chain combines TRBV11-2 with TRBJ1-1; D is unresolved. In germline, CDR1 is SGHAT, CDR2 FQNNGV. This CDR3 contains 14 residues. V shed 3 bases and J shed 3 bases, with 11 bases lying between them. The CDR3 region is CASSFDPRYTEAFF. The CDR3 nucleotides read TGTGCCAGCAGCTTCGACCCTAGGTACACTGAAGCTTTCTTT.

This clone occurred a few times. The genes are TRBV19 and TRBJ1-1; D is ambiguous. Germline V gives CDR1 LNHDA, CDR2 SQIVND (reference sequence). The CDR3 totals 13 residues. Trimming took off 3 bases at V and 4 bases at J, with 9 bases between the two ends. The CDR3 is CASSMNGATEAFF. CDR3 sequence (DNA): TGTGCCAGTAGTATGAACGGAGCCACTGAAGCTTTCTTT.

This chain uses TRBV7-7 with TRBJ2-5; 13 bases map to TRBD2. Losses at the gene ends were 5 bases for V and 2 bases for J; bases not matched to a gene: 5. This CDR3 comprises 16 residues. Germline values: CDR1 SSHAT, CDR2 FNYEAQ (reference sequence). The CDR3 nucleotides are TGTGCCAGCAGCACAACGGGACTAGCGGGGCAAGAGACCCAGTACTTC. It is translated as CASSTTGLAGQETQYF.

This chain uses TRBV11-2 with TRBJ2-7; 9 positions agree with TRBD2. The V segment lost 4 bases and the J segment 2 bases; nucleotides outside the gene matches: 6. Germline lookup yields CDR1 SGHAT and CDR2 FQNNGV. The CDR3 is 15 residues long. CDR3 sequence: CASSSVTSGTYEQYF. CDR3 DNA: TGTGCCAGCAGCTCCGTGACTAGCGGCACCTACGAGCAGTACTTC.

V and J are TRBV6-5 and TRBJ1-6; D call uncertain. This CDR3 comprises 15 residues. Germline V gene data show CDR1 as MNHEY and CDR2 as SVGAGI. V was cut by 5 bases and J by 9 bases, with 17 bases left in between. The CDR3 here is CASSKYKGGSSPLHF. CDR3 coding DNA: TGTGCCAGCAGTAAATATAAGGGAGGGAGTTCACCCCTCCACTTT.

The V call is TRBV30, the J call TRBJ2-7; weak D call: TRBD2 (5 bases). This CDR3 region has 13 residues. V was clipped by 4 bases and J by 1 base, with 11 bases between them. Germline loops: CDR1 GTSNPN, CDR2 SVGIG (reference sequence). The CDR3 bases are TGTGCCTGGATGTCACCGGGATCCTACGAGCAGTACTTC. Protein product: CAWMSPGSYEQYF. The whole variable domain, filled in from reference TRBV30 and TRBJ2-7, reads SQTIHQWPATLVQPVGSPLSLECTVEGTSNPNLYWYRQAAGRGLQLLFYSVGIGQISSEVPQNLSASRPQDRQFILSSKKLLLSDSGFYLCAWMSPGSYEQYFGPGTRLTVT.

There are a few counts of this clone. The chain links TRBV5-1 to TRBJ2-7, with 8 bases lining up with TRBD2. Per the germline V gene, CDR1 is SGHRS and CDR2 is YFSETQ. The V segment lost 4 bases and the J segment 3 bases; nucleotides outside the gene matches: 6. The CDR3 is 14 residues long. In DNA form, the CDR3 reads TGCGCCAGCAGCACGGGACTAGGGGACTACGAGCAGTACTTC. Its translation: CASSTGLGDYEQYF.

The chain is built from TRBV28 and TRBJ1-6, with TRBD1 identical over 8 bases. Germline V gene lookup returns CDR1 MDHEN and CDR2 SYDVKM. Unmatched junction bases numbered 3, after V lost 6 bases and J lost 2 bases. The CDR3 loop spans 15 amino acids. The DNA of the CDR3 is TGTGCCAGCAGGACGACAGGGGCCTATAATTCACCCCTCCACTTT. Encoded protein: CASRTTGAYNSPLHF.

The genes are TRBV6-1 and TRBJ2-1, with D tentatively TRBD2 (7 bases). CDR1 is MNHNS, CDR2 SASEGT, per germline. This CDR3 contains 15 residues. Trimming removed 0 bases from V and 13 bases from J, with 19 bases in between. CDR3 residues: CASSEAFNSRGGQFF. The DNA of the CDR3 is TGTGCCAGCAGTGAAGCTTTCAATTCGAGGGGGGGCCAGTTCTTC.

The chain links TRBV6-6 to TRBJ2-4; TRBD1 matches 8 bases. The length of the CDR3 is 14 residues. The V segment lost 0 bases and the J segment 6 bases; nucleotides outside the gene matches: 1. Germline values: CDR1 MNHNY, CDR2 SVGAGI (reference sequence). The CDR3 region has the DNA TGTGCCAGCAGTTACTCTGGACAGGGAAACATTCAGTACTTC. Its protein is CASSYSGQGNIQYF.

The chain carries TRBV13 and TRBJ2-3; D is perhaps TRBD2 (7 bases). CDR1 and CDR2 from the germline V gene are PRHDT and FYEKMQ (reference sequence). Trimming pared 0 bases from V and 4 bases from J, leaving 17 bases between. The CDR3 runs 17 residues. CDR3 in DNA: TGTGCCAGCAGCTTAGGAGGGCGGGGGCCTAGCGCAGATACGCAGTATTTT. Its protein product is CASSLGGRGPSADTQYF.

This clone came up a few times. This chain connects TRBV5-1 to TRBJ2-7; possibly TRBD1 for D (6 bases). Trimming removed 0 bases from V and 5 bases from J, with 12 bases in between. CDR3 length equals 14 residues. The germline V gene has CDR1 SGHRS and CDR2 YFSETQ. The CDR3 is CASSLVQGLHEQYF. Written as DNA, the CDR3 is TGCGCCAGCAGCTTGGTACAGGGTCTCCACGAGCAGTACTTC.

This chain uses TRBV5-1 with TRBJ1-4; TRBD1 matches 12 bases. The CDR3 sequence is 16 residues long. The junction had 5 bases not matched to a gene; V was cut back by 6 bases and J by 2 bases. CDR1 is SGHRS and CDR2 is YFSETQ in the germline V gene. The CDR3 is CASNPGTGGTNEKLFF. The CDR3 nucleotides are TGCGCCAGCAACCCCGGGACAGGGGGCACTAATGAAAAACTGTTTTTT.

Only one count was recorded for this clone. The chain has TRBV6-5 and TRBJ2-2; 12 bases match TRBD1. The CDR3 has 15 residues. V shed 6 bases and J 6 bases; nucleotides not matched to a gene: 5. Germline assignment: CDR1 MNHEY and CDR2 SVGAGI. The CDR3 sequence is CASRMGQGAPGELFF. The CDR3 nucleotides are TGTGCCAGCAGAATGGGACAGGGGGCACCCGGGGAGCTGTTTTTT.

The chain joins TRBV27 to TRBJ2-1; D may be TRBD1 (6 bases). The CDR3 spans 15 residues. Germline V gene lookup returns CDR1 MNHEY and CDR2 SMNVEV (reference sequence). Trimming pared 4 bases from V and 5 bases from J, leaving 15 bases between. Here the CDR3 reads CASSSTGWNHNEQFF. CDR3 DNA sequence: TGTGCCAGCAGTTCGACAGGTTGGAACCACAATGAGCAGTTCTTC.